These 11 T cell receptor beta chains were sequenced from one sample in a study of siplizumab effects on memory and regulatory T cells. Generated by immunoSEQ multiplex PCR, the TCRdb table keeps only in-frame clones and is missing some. The data show about 52,000 clones, with approximately 97% seen just once and under 0.7% held by the top ten. The material sequenced was naive CD4+ T cells sorted from blood. The receptors were sampled from a human donor in good health.

J is TRBJ2-5 and V is TRBV19; 10 bases align to TRBD2. Germline V gene data show CDR1 as LNHDA and CDR2 as SQIVND (reference sequence). With V trimmed by 1 base and J by 3 bases, 5 bases remained unmatched. The CDR3 contains 16 residues. The CDR3 DNA reads TGTGCCAGTAGTATAGCGCTAGCGGGAGCCAAAGAGACCCAGTACTTC. It specifies CASSIALAGAKETQYF.

This clone came up a few times. The chain recombines TRBV19 with TRBJ1-2; TRBD1 matches at 7 bases. The trim removed 8 bases at V and 5 bases at J, leaving 11 bases unmatched. Germline V gene sequence: CDR1 LNHDA, CDR2 SQIVND (reference sequence). The CDR3 is made up of 14 amino acids. The DNA for the CDR3 is TGTGCCAGTCGTGCCCAGGACAGGATATATGGCTACACCTTC. Translation: CASRAQDRIYGYTF.

The V gene is TRBV6-1, the J gene TRBJ2-3; tentative D call: TRBD2 (6 bases). In germline, CDR1 is MNHNS, CDR2 SASEGT. The V and J ends lost 6 bases and 6 bases respectively, with 16 bases between them. This CDR3 region has 14 residues. The CDR3, as DNA: TGTGCCAGCAGACCCGGGACTCCCGTGGATACGCAGTATTTT. It translates to CASRPGTPVDTQYF.

V and J are TRBV6-5 and TRBJ2-7; D perhaps matches TRBD1 (6 bases). The CDR3 has 11 amino acids. V was cut by 4 bases and J by 6 bases, with 7 bases left in between. Germline V gene data show CDR1 as MNHEY and CDR2 as SVGAGI. The CDR3 DNA is TGTGCCAGCAGTTCCAGGGGCGAGCAGTACTTC. Protein sequence: CASSSRGEQYF.

This chain links TRBV11-2 with TRBJ2-7, with 9 bases identical to TRBD2. J lost 4 bases, V lost 2 bases, and 15 bases had no gene match. Germline V lookup: CDR1 SGHAT, CDR2 FQNNGV. This CDR3 has 18 amino acids. Here the CDR3 reads CASSLLSPLAGFSYEQYF. In nucleotides, the CDR3 is TGTGCCAGCAGCTTACTATCCCCTCTAGCGGGGTTTTCATACGAGCAGTACTTC.

The rearrangement uses TRBV19 and TRBJ2-2, with a possible D match to TRBD2 (7 bases). V was clipped by 7 bases and J by 4 bases, with 16 bases between them. The CDR3 extends over 15 amino acids. The germline CDR1 and CDR2 sequences are LNHDA and SQIVND (reference sequence). Written as DNA, the CDR3 is TGTGCCAGTACGGGGGCGGGAGTGGGCACCGGGGAGCTGTTTTTT. Translation: CASTGAGVGTGELFF.

A word on this clone: Mismatch with germline at one junction end may stem from a read error. The chain links TRBV7-7 to TRBJ2-5; D is perhaps TRBD2 (7 bases). The CDR3 is made up of 13 amino acids. Germline V gene data show CDR1 as SSHAT and CDR2 as FNYEAQ (reference sequence). Here the CDR3 reads CASSLGGVETQYF. The CDR3 DNA follows: TGTGCTAGCAGCTTAGGGGGGGTGGAGACCCAGTACTTC.

This chain uses TRBV7-2 with TRBJ2-3, with 9 bases that match TRBD1. The CDR3 totals 13 residues. Trimming at V came to 4 bases and at J to 12 bases, leaving 8 bases not matched to a gene. The germline CDR1 and CDR2 sequences are SGHTA and FQGNSA. In DNA form, the CDR3 reads TGTGCCAGCAGCTCCGGGCCGGGACAGGGTCAGTATTTT. Amino acid sequence: CASSSGPGQGQYF.

This clone is a singleton in its sample. The genes are TRBV19 and TRBJ1-5; no definite D call. V lost 1 base to trimming and J lost 4 bases, with 8 bases between them. This CDR3 has 14 amino acids. Germline V gives CDR1 LNHDA, CDR2 SQIVND (reference sequence). DNA of the CDR3: TGTGCCAGTAGTATAGCAGGAGAAAATCAGCCCCAGCATTTT. This translates into CASSIAGENQPQHF.

V gene TRBV4-1 combines with J gene TRBJ1-5; 7 bases match TRBD1. CDR3 size: 16 residues. Germline-derived CDR1 and CDR2 are MGHRA and YSYEKL. With 4 bases clipped from V and 2 bases from J, the junction kept 8 bases outside the gene matches. Written as DNA, the CDR3 is TGCGCCAGCAGCCTTGGAACAGGGGTTGGCAATCAGCCCCAGCATTTT. Amino acids: CASSLGTGVGNQPQHF.

V gene TRBV10-1 combines with J gene TRBJ1-5; the D is unclear. This CDR3 is built from 12 residues. The germline CDR1 and CDR2 sequences are WNHNN and SYGVQD (reference sequence). V was trimmed by 3 bases and J by 6 bases, leaving 6 bases between them. Written as DNA, the CDR3 is TGCGCCAGCAGTGACCCCCCTCAGCCCCAGCATTTT. It translates to CASSDPPQPQHF.